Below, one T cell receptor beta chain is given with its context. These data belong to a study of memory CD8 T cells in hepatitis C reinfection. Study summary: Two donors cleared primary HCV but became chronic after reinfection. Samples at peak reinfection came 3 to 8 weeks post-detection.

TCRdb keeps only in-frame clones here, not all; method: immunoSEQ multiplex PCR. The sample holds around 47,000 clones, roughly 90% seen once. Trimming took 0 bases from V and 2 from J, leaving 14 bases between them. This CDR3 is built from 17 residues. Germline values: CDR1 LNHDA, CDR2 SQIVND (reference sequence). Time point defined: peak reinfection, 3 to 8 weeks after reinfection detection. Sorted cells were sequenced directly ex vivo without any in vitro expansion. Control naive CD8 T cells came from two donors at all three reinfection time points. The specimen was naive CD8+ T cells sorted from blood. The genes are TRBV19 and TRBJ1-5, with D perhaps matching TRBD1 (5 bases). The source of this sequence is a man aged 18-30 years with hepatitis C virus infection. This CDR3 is CASSIDGAGGGNQPQHF. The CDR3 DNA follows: TGTGCCAGTAGTATAGATGGAGCGGGGGGAGGCAATCAGCCCCAGCATTTT.